These T cell receptor beta chains were read from a single sample in a study of identical twins. TCRdb fed the 5' RACE reads into MiXCR, producing one record per CDR3 protein. This table holds approximately 220,000 distinct CDR3 sequences, around 6.8% found once. This sample also belongs to another study, concerning yellow fever vaccine responses in identical twins.

Source material: memory (CD45RO+) T cells sorted from blood. These receptors were obtained from a woman aged 18-29 years in good health. Each CDR3 is given without its conserved first and last residue. Fields, in order: J gene, V gene, CDR3 protein.

J: TRBJ2-5
V: TRBV14
CDR3: ASSPRDGQETQY

J: TRBJ2-7
V: TRBV7-2
CDR3: ASSLASIAGGFWDEQY

J: TRBJ1-6
V: TRBV3-1
CDR3: ASSHAFGSPLH

J: TRBJ2-6
V: TRBV20-1
CDR3: SASPRSGANVLT

J: TRBJ2-5
V: TRBV6-2/TRBV6-3
CDR3: ASSSLGQGQETQY

J: TRBJ2-2
V: TRBV4-3
CDR3: ASSQTSRGDGTGELF

J: TRBJ2-1
V: TRBV6-5
CDR3: ASSYYRGGSYNEQF

J: TRBJ1-6
V: TRBV12-5
CDR3: ASRAREGSPLH

J: TRBJ2-1
V: TRBV7-2
CDR3: ASSMGAGINNEQF

J: TRBJ1-6
V: TRBV11-2
CDR3: ANSLYALLGGDNSPLH

J: TRBJ2-7
V: TRBV7-3
CDR3: ASSLTGQTIEQY

J: TRBJ1-5
V: TRBV2
CDR3: ASTLYSNQPQH

J: TRBJ2-5
V: TRBV20-1
CDR3: SANPGAGGRETQY

J: TRBJ2-2
V: TRBV7-9
CDR3: ASSLLQGFNTGELF

J: TRBJ2-1
V: TRBV5-1
CDR3: ASSLGAGKNNEQF

J: TRBJ2-7
V: TRBV18
CDR3: ASSPLGDEQY

J: TRBJ2-1
V: TRBV20-1
CDR3: SARDPGETGNEQF

J: TRBJ2-1
V: TRBV7-2
CDR3: ASSLAGTRGINEQF

J: TRBJ2-2
V: TRBV28
CDR3: ATQLAGFTGELF

J: TRBJ2-4
V: TRBV3-1
CDR3: ASSHRGTKNIQY

J: TRBJ1-1
V: TRBV19
CDR3: ASRPTTGFEAF

J: TRBJ2-3
V: TRBV7-3
CDR3: ASSSRDRPQDTQY

J: TRBJ2-1
V: TRBV25-1
CDR3: ASSEGSGLRFNEQF

J: TRBJ2-1
V: TRBV6-4
CDR3: ASSAGTSGSNEQF

J: TRBJ2-2
V: TRBV4-3
CDR3: ASSQDTETGELF

J: TRBJ2-1
V: TRBV20-1
CDR3: SARGFVSSAGGYKNEQF

J: TRBJ2-1
V: TRBV18
CDR3: ASSPIGVGTLNEQF

J: TRBJ2-1
V: TRBV29-1
CDR3: SVEGTWTGGSYNEQF

J: TRBJ2-5
V: TRBV9
CDR3: ASSVETGYQETQY